This TCR beta chain is from a study of cytomegalovirus exposure and HLA in healthy donors. Overall study results and limits: Earlier analysis found most TCR beta V segments productive about 87% or about 30% of the time. As a later analysis revealed, most CMV-associated TCR beta chains appeared HLA-restricted. Several of the most significant clusters were apparently associated with common viral pathogens in a later analysis.

This clone was detected only once. Its matching antigen is unknown. PCR used 60 Vbeta primers and 13 Jbeta primers. Here immunoSEQ multiplex PCR was the method, and the copy in TCRdb shows in-frame clones only, minus some. Of about 110,000 clones listed, roughly 71% are singletons. Samples came from healthy bone marrow donors. V lost 6 bases, J lost 3 bases, and 11 bases lay in between. The CDR3 length is 13 residues. Looked up from germline, CDR1 is MDHEN and CDR2 is SYDVKM. This chain uses TRBV28 with TRBJ1-2; perhaps TRBD1 as D (5 bases). The receptor comes from a male donor in good health and CMV-seropositive. The sample taken for sequencing was PBMCs. CDR3 DNA sequence: TGTGCCAGCAGCCTGACAGTAGACTATGGCTACACCTTC. The encoded protein is CASSLTVDYGYTF.